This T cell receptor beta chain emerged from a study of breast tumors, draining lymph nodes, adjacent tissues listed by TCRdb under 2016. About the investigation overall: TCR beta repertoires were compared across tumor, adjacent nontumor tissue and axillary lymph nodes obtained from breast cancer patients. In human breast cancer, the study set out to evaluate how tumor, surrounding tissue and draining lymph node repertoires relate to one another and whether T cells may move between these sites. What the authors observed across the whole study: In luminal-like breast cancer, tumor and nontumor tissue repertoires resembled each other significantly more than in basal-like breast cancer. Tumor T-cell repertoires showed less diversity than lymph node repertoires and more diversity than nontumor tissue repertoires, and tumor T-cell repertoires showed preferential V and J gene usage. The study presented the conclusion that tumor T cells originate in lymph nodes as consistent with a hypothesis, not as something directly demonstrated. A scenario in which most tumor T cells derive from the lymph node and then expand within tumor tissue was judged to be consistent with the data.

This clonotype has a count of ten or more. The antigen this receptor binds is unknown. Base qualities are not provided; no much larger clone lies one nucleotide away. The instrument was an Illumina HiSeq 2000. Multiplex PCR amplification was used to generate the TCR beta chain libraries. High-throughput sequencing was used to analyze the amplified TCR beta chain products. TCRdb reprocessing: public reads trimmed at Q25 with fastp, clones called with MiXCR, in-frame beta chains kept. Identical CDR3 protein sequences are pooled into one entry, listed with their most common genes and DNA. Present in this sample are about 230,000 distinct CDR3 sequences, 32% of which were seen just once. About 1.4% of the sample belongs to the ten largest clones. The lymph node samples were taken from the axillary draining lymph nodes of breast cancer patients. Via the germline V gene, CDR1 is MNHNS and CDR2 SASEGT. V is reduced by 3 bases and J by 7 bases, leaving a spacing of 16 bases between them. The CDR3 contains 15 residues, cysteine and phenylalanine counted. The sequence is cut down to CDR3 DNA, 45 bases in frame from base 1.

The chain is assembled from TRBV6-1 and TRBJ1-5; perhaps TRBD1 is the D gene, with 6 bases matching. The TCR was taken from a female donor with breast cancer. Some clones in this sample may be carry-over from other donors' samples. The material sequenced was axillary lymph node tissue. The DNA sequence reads TGTGCCAGCAGTGAGGGAAGGGGGAGGAAGCAGCCCCAGCATTTT. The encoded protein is CASSEGRGRKQPQHF.